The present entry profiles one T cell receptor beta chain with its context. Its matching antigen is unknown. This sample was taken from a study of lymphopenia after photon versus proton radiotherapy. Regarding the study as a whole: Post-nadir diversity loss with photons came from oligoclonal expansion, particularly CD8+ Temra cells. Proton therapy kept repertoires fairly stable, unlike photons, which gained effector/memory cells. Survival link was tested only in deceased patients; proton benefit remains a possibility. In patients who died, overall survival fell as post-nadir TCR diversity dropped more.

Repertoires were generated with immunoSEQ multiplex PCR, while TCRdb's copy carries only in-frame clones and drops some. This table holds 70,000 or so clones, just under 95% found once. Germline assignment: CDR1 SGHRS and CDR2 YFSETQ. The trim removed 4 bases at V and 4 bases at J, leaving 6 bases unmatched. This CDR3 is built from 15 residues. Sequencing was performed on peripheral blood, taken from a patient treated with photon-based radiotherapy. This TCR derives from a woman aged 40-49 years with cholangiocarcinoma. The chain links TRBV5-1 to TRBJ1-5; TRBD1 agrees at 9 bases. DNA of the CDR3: TGCGCCAGCAGCGCAGGGACAGGGATTAATCAGCCCCAGCATTTT. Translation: CASSAGTGINQPQHF.